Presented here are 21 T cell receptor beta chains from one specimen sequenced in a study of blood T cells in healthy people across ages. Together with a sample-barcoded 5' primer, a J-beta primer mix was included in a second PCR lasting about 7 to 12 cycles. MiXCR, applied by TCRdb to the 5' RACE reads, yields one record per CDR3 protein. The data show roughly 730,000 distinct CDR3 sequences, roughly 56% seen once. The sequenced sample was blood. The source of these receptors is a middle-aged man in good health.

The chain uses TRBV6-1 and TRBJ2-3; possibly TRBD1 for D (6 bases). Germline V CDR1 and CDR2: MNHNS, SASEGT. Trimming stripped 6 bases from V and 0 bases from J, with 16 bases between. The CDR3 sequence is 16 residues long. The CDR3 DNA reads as TGTGCCAGCAGCGGCCAGGGGATCGGTAGCACAGATACGCAGTATTTT. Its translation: CASSGQGIGSTDTQYF.

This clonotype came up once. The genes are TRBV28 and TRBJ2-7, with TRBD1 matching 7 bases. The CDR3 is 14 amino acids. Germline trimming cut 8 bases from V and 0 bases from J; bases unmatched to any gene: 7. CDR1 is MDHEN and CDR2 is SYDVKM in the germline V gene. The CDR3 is CASPPTGSSYEQYF. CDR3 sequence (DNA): TGTGCCAGCCCGCCGACAGGGAGCTCCTACGAGCAGTACTTC.

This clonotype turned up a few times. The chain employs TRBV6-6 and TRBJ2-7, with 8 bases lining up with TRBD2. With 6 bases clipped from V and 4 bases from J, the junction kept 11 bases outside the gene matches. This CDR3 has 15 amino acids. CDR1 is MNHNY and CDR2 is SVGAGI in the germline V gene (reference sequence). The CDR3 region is CASSLNPSGGYEQYF. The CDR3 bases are TGTGCCAGCAGCCTTAACCCCAGCGGGGGATACGAGCAGTACTTC.

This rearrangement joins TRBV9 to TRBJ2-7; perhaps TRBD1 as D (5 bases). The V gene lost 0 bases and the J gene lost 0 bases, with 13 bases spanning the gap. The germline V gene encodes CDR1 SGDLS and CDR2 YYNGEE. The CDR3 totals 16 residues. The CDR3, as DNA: TGTGCCAGCAGCGTAGGGGGCAGAGTCGACTCCTACGAGCAGTACTTC. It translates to CASSVGGRVDSYEQYF. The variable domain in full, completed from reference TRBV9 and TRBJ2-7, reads DSGVTQTPKHLITATGQRVTLRCSPRSGDLSVYWYQQSLDQGLQFLIQYYNGEERAKGNILERFSAQQFPDLHSELNLSSLELGDSALYFCASSVGGRVDSYEQYFGPGTRLTVT.

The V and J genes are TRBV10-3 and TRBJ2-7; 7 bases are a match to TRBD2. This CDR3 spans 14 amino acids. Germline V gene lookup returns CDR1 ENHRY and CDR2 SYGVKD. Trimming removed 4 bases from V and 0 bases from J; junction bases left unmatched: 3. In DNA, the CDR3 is TGTGCCATCAGTGGCGGCGGGAGCTCCTACGAGCAGTACTTC. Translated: CAISGGGSSYEQYF.

The DNA for the CDR3 is TGCGCCAGCAGCTTGTCAGGGAAGAACACCGGGGAGCTGTTTTTT. This gives the protein CASSLSGKNTGELFF. This chain links TRBV5-1 with TRBJ2-2; tentative D call: TRBD1 (5 bases). The CDR3 sequence is 15 residues long. Germline CDR1 and CDR2: SGHRS and YFSETQ. Trimming removed 1 base from V and 1 base from J, with 8 bases in between. Full variable domain (missing parts from reference TRBV5-1 and TRBJ2-2): KAGVTQTPRYLIKTRGQQVTLSCSPISGHRSVSWYQQTPGQGLQFLFEYFSETQRNKGNFPGRFSGRQFSNSRSEMNVSTLELGDSALYLCASSLSGKNTGELFFGEGSRLTVL.

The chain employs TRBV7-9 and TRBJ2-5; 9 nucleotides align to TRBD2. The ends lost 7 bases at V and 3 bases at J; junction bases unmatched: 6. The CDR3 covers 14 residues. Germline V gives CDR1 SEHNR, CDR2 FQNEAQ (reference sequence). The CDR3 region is CASNPPSGEETQYF. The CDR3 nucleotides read TGTGCCAGCAACCCTCCTAGCGGGGAAGAGACCCAGTACTTC.

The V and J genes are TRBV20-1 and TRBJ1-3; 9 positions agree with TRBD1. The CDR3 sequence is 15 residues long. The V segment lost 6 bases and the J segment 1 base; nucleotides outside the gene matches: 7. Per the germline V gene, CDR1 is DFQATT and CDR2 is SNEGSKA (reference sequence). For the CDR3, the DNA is TGCAGTGCCTTCGACGGGACAGGGTCTGGAAACACCATATATTTT. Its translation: CSAFDGTGSGNTIYF.

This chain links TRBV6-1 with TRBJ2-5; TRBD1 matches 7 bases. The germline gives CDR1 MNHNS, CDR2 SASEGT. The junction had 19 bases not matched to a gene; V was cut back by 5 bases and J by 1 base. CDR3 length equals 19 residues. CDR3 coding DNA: TGTGCCAGCAGTCCCCAATACAGGGGTGGGAGAGGCGTCCAAGAGACCCAGTACTTC. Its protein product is CASSPQYRGGRGVQETQYF.

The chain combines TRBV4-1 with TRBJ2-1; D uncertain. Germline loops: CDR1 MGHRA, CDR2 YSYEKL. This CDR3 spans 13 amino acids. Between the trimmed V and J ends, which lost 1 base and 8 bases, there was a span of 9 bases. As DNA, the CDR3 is TGCGCCAGCAGCCAAGTCTTAGGCGATGAGCAGTTCTTC. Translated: CASSQVLGDEQFF.

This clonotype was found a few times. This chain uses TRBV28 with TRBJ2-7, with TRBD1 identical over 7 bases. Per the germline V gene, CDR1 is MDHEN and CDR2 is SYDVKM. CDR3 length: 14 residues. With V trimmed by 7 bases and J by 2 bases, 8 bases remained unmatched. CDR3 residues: CASTEGQLTYEQYF. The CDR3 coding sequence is TGTGCCAGCACCGAGGGACAGCTGACCTACGAGCAGTACTTC. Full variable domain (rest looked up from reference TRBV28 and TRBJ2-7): DVKVTQSSRYLVKRTGEKVFLECVQDMDHENMFWYRQDPGLGLRLIYFSYDVKMKEKGDIPEGYSVSREKKERFSLILESASTNQTSMYLCASTEGQLTYEQYFGPGTRLTVT.

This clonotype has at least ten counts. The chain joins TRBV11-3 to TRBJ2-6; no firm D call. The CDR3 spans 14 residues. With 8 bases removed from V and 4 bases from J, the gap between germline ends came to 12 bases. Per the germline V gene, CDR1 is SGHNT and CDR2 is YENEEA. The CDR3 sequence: CASGSIPGANVLTF. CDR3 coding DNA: TGTGCCAGCGGTTCCATTCCCGGGGCCAACGTCCTGACTTTC.

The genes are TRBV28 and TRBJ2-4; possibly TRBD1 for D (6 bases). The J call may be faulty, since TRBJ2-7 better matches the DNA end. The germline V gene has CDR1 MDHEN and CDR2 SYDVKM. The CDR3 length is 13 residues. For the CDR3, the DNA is TGTGCCAGCAAACACGGACAGCTCTACGAGCAGTACTTC. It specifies CASKHGQLYEQYF.

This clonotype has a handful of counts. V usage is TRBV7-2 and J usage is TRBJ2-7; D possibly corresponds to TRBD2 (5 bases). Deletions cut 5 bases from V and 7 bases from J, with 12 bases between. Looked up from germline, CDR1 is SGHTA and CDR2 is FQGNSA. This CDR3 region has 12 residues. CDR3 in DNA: TGTGCCAGCAGCGTGACTACTACGGAGCAGTACTTC. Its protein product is CASSVTTTEQYF.

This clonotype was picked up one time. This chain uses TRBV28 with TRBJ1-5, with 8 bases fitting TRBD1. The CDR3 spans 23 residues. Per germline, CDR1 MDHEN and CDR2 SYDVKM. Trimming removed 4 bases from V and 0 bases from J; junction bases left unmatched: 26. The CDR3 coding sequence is TGTGCCAGCAGTTCTCCGTTTCAAAAAGACCGGGACAGGTCCCTTTATAGCAATCAGCCCCAGCATTTT. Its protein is CASSSPFQKDRDRSLYSNQPQHF.

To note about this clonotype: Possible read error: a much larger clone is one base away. CDR3 sequence reads: CASGVETSRGTQYF. CDR3 DNA: TGTGCCAGCGGCGTAGAGACTAGCCGTGGGACCCAGTACTTC. The V and J genes are TRBV9 and TRBJ2-5; 7 positions agree with TRBD2. Germline V gives CDR1 SGDLS, CDR2 YYNGEE. This CDR3 comprises 14 residues. The full variable domain, completed using reference TRBV9 and TRBJ2-5, is DSGVTQTPKHLITATGQRVTLRCSPRSGDLSVYWYQQSLDQGLQFLIQYYNGEERAKGNILERFSAQQFPDLHSELNLSSLELGDSALYFCASGVETSRGTQYFGPGTRLLVL.

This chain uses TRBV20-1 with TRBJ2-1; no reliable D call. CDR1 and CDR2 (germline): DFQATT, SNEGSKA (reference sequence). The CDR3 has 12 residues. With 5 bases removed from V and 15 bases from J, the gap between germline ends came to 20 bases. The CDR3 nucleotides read TGCAGTGCTGGCCGGGTTAACCACCTTGGGTTCTTC. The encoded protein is CSAGRVNHLGFF.

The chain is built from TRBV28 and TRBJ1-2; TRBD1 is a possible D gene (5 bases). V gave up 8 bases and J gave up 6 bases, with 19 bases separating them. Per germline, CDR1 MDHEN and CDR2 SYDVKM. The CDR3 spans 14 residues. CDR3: CASREDTLGHGYTF. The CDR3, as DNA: TGTGCCAGCCGAGAGGACACCCTGGGCCATGGCTACACCTTC.

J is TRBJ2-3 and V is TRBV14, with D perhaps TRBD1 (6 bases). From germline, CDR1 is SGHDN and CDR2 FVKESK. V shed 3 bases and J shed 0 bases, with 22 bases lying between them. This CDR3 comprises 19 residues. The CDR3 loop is CASSHTPFFSQGSTDTQYF. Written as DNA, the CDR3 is TGTGCCAGCAGCCATACCCCCTTCTTCTCGCAGGGGAGCACAGATACGCAGTATTTT.

Written as DNA, the CDR3 is TGCGCCAGCAGCCCCCGGGGGGAAAGCAATCAGCCCCAGCATTTT. It encodes CASSPRGESNQPQHF. The chain couples TRBV5-1 to TRBJ1-5, with a tentative D call TRBD1 (5 bases). This CDR3 region has 15 residues. Germline V CDR1 and CDR2: SGHRS, YFSETQ. The germline V and J ends were trimmed by 4 bases and 1 base, with 12 bases remaining between them.

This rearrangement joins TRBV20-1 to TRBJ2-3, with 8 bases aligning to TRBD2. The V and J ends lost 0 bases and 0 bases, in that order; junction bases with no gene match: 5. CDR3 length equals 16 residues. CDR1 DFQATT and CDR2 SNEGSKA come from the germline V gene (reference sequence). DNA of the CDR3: TGCAGTGCTAGAGATCGACTAGCGCACAGCACAGATACGCAGTATTTT. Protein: CSARDRLAHSTDTQYF.